A selection of T cell receptor beta chains follows, all from one sample in a study of early T cells in non-severe SARS-CoV-2 infection. MiXCR was run by TCRdb on the 5' RACE reads, yielding one entry per CDR3 protein. The table lists some 67,000 distinct CDR3 sequences, about 13% of them singletons. Sequencing was carried out using whole blood. The receptors originated from an adult who was a healthcare worker with PCR-confirmed SARS-CoV-2 infection or an uninfected control (not recorded which). Both conserved end residues are part of each CDR3. Each record gives: V gene, clone size, D gene, J gene, CDR3 protein, CDR3 DNA. A D gene is named only where the DNA matches it firmly. Clone sizes are given selectively: once, few, many, or a class where the clone is expanded.

v_gene: TRBV11-2; abundance: -; d_gene: TRBD1; j_gene: TRBJ2-5; CDR3aa: CASSFTGGEETQYF; CDR3nt: TGTGCCAGCAGCTTTACAGGGGGCGAAGAGACCCAGTACTTC
v_gene: TRBV7-7; abundance: many; d_gene: -; j_gene: TRBJ1-4; CDR3aa: CASSPGQPGEKLFF; CDR3nt: TGTGCTAGCAGCCCCGGGCAGCCCGGTGAAAAACTGTTTTTT
v_gene: TRBV29-1; abundance: medium-sized; d_gene: TRBD1; j_gene: TRBJ2-2; CDR3aa: CSVHLGQGTGGGELFF; CDR3nt: TGCAGCGTTCACCTGGGACAGGGGACCGGGGGCGGGGAGCTGTTTTTT
v_gene: TRBV7-6; abundance: many; d_gene: -; j_gene: TRBJ1-1; CDR3aa: CASSPDRGNTEAFF; CDR3nt: TGTGCCAGCAGCCCGGACAGAGGGAACACTGAAGCTTTCTTT
v_gene: TRBV24-1; abundance: many; d_gene: -; j_gene: TRBJ2-1; CDR3aa: CATARRDNEQFF; CDR3nt: TGTGCCACCGCGAGGAGGGATAATGAGCAGTTCTTC
v_gene: TRBV15; abundance: many; d_gene: TRBD2; j_gene: TRBJ2-1; CDR3aa: CATSRSSLSGRLPNEQFF; CDR3nt: TGTGCCACCAGCAGATCTTCCCTTAGCGGGAGGCTTCCCAATGAGCAGTTCTTC
v_gene: TRBV7-9; abundance: many; d_gene: -; j_gene: TRBJ1-1; CDR3aa: CASSQGWNTEAFF; CDR3nt: TGTGCCAGCAGCCAAGGTTGGAACACTGAAGCTTTCTTT
v_gene: TRBV28; abundance: few; d_gene: TRBD1; j_gene: TRBJ1-2; CDR3aa: CASSPGQGYYGYTF; CDR3nt: TGTGCCAGCAGCCCCGGACAGGGTTACTATGGCTACACCTTC
v_gene: TRBV7-6; abundance: many; d_gene: TRBD2; j_gene: TRBJ2-7; CDR3aa: CASSLVPELAGGPGEQYF; CDR3nt: TGTGCCAGCAGCTTAGTTCCCGAACTAGCGGGAGGGCCGGGAGAGCAGTACTTC
v_gene: TRBV11-2; abundance: -; d_gene: -; j_gene: TRBJ2-1; CDR3aa: CASTSGTEQFF; CDR3nt: TGTGCCAGCACCTCTGGGACTGAGCAGTTCTTC
v_gene: TRBV4-2; abundance: many; d_gene: TRBD1; j_gene: TRBJ1-1; CDR3aa: CASSQGQGRTEAFF; CDR3nt: TGTGCCAGCAGCCAAGGACAGGGGCGGACTGAAGCTTTCTTT
v_gene: TRBV7-8; abundance: few; d_gene: -; j_gene: TRBJ1-5; CDR3aa: CASSLLTYSNQPQHF; CDR3nt: TGTGCCAGCAGCTTATTAACTTATAGCAATCAGCCCCAGCATTTT